The T cell receptor (beta chain) under discussion was sequenced for a study of identical twins. Study results and caveats: Fewer insertions characterized abundant cord blood beta clonotypes, whereas memory repertoires showed none. It was cross-sectional statistical analysis, not following the same donors, that the conclusions relied on.

There are 15 residues in the CDR3. Germline assignment: CDR1 MNHEY and CDR2 SMNVEV (reference sequence). V was cut by 6 bases and J by 4 bases, with 15 bases left in between. MiXCR, run by TCRdb on the 5' RACE reads, gives a single entry per CDR3 protein. The sample includes approximately 590,000 distinct CDR3 sequences, more than 9% of them seen just once. In its sample, this clonotype was seen a few times. What it recognizes is unknown. These same data were also listed under a study on yellow fever vaccine responses in identical twins. That work adds: Each twin's T cell response to the vaccine was reported to look partly convergent and partly personalized.

This clonotype originated in a woman under 30 in good health. The gene calls are TRBV27 and TRBJ1-4; D is unclear. Specimen: PBMCs. The CDR3 here is CASRLGPTLNEKLFF. In nucleotides, the CDR3 is TGTGCCAGCAGACTGGGTCCTACCCTTAATGAAAAACTGTTTTTT.